The rows below give T cell receptor beta chains drawn from one sample of a study of blood T cell repertoires in COVID-19. Method: immunoSEQ multiplex PCR; TCRdb's copy keeps in-frame clones and lacks some. Altogether roughly 500,000 clones are present, 75% to 90% being singletons, with the ten largest covering roughly 3.2%. The sequencing input was peripheral blood. Every receptor here comes from a human donor in a cohort sampled during active COVID-19. Both conserved end residues are part of each CDR3. Each record gives: J gene, V gene, D gene, clone size, CDR3 protein, CDR3 DNA. The D gene is left open where the match is weak. Some rows mark clone size as missing; the rest say once, few, many or name a class of expanded clone.

J gene: TRBJ2-3; V gene: TRBV6-1; D gene: TRBD2; clone size: once; CDR3 protein: CASSEAMGTSGSYGTDTQYF; CDR3 DNA: TGTGCCAGCAGTGAAGCGATGGGGACTAGCGGGAGTTATGGCACAGATACGCAGTATTTT
J gene: TRBJ1-4; V gene: TRBV5-4; D gene: TRBD1; clone size: .; CDR3 protein: CASSRRTGREKLFF; CDR3 DNA: TGTGCCAGCAGCCGGCGGACAGGGAGGGAAAAACTGTTTTTT
J gene: TRBJ2-7; V gene: TRBV5-6; D gene: TRBD1; clone size: .; CDR3 protein: CASSYAGTGKSGQYF; CDR3 DNA: TGTGCCAGCAGCTATGCCGGGACAGGTAAAAGCGGGCAGTACTTC
J gene: TRBJ2-5; V gene: TRBV6-1; D gene: TRBD1; clone size: .; CDR3 protein: CASSDTGQIQETQYF; CDR3 DNA: TGTGCCAGCAGTGACACGGGACAGATACAAGAGACCCAGTACTTC
J gene: TRBJ2-3; V gene: TRBV5-1; D gene: TRBD1; clone size: once; CDR3 protein: CASSTIDPGQGSTDTQYF; CDR3 DNA: TGCGCCAGCAGCACCATCGACCCGGGACAGGGAAGCACAGATACGCAGTATTTT
J gene: TRBJ2-1; V gene: TRBV27; D gene: TRBD1; clone size: once; CDR3 protein: CASSLGQGAVNEQFF; CDR3 DNA: TGTGCCAGTTCCCTTGGCCAGGGGGCAGTCAATGAGCAGTTCTTC
J gene: TRBJ2-1; V gene: TRBV5-1; D gene: .; clone size: .; CDR3 protein: CASSPGWGLNEQFF; CDR3 DNA: TGCGCCAGCAGCCCGGGCTGGGGGCTCAATGAGCAGTTCTTC
J gene: TRBJ2-1; V gene: TRBV7-3; D gene: .; clone size: few; CDR3 protein: CASSVTIYNEQFF; CDR3 DNA: TGTGCCAGCAGCGTCACAATCTACAATGAGCAGTTCTTC
J gene: TRBJ2-3; V gene: TRBV29-1; D gene: TRBD1; clone size: .; CDR3 protein: CSPYRLQGATDTQYF; CDR3 DNA: TGCAGCCCTTATCGGTTACAGGGGGCAACAGATACGCAGTATTTT
J gene: TRBJ2-2; V gene: TRBV6-6; D gene: TRBD1; clone size: .; CDR3 protein: CASSTRQGRDTGELFF; CDR3 DNA: TGTGCCAGCAGTACGCGACAGGGAAGAGACACCGGGGAGCTGTTTTTT
J gene: TRBJ2-1; V gene: TRBV11-3; D gene: .; clone size: .; CDR3 protein: CASSLTGSYNEQFF; CDR3 DNA: TGTGCCAGCAGCTTAACTGGCTCCTACAATGAGCAGTTCTTC
J gene: TRBJ1-6; V gene: TRBV3-1/TRBV3-2; D gene: .; clone size: .; CDR3 protein: CASSLSGSPLHF; CDR3 DNA: TGTGCCAGCAGCCTGAGCGGTTCACCCCTCCACTTT
J gene: TRBJ2-5; V gene: TRBV7-6; D gene: TRBD2; clone size: .; CDR3 protein: CASSLGVAGGQETQYF; CDR3 DNA: TGTGCCAGCAGCTTAGGGGTAGCGGGGGGGCAAGAGACCCAGTACTTC
J gene: TRBJ2-5; V gene: TRBV6-8; D gene: TRBD2; clone size: .; CDR3 protein: CASSYSVAGGVETQYF; CDR3 DNA: TGTGCCAGCAGTTACTCAGTAGCGGGAGGGGTCGAGACCCAGTACTTC
J gene: TRBJ1-5; V gene: TRBV2; D gene: TRBD1; clone size: .; CDR3 protein: CASLWDRGDNQPQHF; CDR3 DNA: TGTGCCAGCCTCTGGGACAGGGGAGACAATCAGCCCCAGCATTTT
J gene: TRBJ2-1; V gene: TRBV9; D gene: .; clone size: .; CDR3 protein: CASSVGQNEQFF; CDR3 DNA: TGTGCCAGCAGCGTAGGGCAGAATGAGCAGTTCTTC
J gene: TRBJ1-5; V gene: TRBV27; D gene: .; clone size: .; CDR3 protein: CASRWQGTSDQPQHF; CDR3 DNA: TGTGCCAGCAGGTGGCAGGGGACTAGCGATCAGCCCCAGCATTTT
J gene: TRBJ2-1; V gene: TRBV15; D gene: .; clone size: .; CDR3 protein: CATSTFSWTTSQFF; CDR3 DNA: TGTGCCACCAGCACCTTTTCCTGGACTACATCACAGTTCTTC
J gene: TRBJ1-6; V gene: TRBV5-8; D gene: .; clone size: few; CDR3 protein: CASSLRMGNSPLHF; CDR3 DNA: TGTGCCAGCAGCTTGCGCATGGGCAATTCACCCCTCCACTTT
J gene: TRBJ2-7; V gene: TRBV7-3; D gene: .; clone size: .; CDR3 protein: CASSLLGGSSYEQYF; CDR3 DNA: TGTGCCAGCAGCTTATTAGGGGGTAGCTCCTACGAGCAGTACTTC
J gene: TRBJ2-3; V gene: TRBV14; D gene: .; clone size: .; CDR3 protein: CASSPTGGVTDTQYF; CDR3 DNA: TGTGCCAGCAGCCCCACTGGCGGGGTCACAGATACGCAGTATTTT
J gene: TRBJ2-3; V gene: TRBV5-1; D gene: .; clone size: .; CDR3 protein: CASSTEAPGTDTQYF; CDR3 DNA: TGCGCCAGCAGCACGGAGGCTCCAGGCACAGATACGCAGTATTTT
J gene: TRBJ2-2; V gene: TRBV5-1; D gene: .; clone size: .; CDR3 protein: CASSLDYQIHTGELFF; CDR3 DNA: TGCGCCAGCAGCTTGGATTACCAGATTCACACCGGGGAGCTGTTTTTT
J gene: TRBJ1-3; V gene: TRBV3-1/TRBV3-2; D gene: .; clone size: .; CDR3 protein: CASSHYGNTIYF; CDR3 DNA: TGTGCCAGCAGCCACTACGGAAACACCATATATTTT
J gene: TRBJ2-5; V gene: TRBV30; D gene: .; clone size: .; CDR3 protein: CASTRGSGETQYF; CDR3 DNA: TGTGCTTCAACTAGGGGGTCGGGTGAGACCCAGTACTTC
J gene: TRBJ1-1; V gene: TRBV6-5; D gene: .; clone size: .; CDR3 protein: CASSFVSGGSGTEAFF; CDR3 DNA: TGTGCCAGCAGTTTTGTATCCGGGGGATCTGGCACTGAAGCTTTCTTT
J gene: TRBJ1-2; V gene: TRBV10-3; D gene: .; clone size: .; CDR3 protein: CAISENRDYGYTF; CDR3 DNA: TGTGCCATCAGTGAGAACCGCGACTATGGCTACACCTTC
J gene: TRBJ2-6; V gene: TRBV28; D gene: .; clone size: .; CDR3 protein: CASSLFFEQYGSGANVLTF; CDR3 DNA: TGTGCCAGCAGTTTATTCTTCGAGCAATACGGGTCTGGGGCCAACGTCCTGACTTTC
J gene: TRBJ2-3; V gene: TRBV10-3; D gene: .; clone size: .; CDR3 protein: CAISEDFRDTQYF; CDR3 DNA: TGTGCCATCAGTGAGGATTTCCGGGATACGCAGTATTTT
J gene: TRBJ2-2; V gene: TRBV3-1/TRBV3-2; D gene: .; clone size: few; CDR3 protein: CASSDQRSTGELFF; CDR3 DNA: TGTGCCAGCAGCGACCAAAGGAGCACCGGGGAGCTGTTTTTT
J gene: TRBJ1-1; V gene: TRBV12-5; D gene: TRBD1; clone size: .; CDR3 protein: CASGFVRGFNTEAFF; CDR3 DNA: TGTGCTAGTGGTTTTGTCAGGGGGTTTAACACTGAAGCTTTCTTT
J gene: TRBJ2-1; V gene: TRBV5-3; D gene: TRBD2; clone size: few; CDR3 protein: CARSSGLADLYEQFF; CDR3 DNA: TGTGCCAGAAGCTCCGGACTAGCCGACTTGTATGAGCAGTTCTTC
J gene: TRBJ1-4; V gene: TRBV6-2/TRBV6-3; D gene: .; clone size: .; CDR3 protein: CASSYPDSEKLFF; CDR3 DNA: TGTGCCAGCAGTTACCCGGACTCGGAAAAACTGTTTTTT
J gene: TRBJ2-5; V gene: TRBV9; D gene: .; clone size: .; CDR3 protein: CASSPQVQEGETQYF; CDR3 DNA: TGTGCCAGCAGCCCTCAGGTACAGGAAGGGGAGACCCAGTACTTC
J gene: TRBJ1-5; V gene: TRBV12-5; D gene: .; clone size: .; CDR3 protein: CASGLIQGAGEPQHF; CDR3 DNA: TGTGCTAGTGGTTTGATACAGGGTGCAGGGGAGCCCCAGCATTTT
J gene: TRBJ1-5; V gene: TRBV28; D gene: TRBD1; clone size: .; CDR3 protein: CASNSPSGTGVAQHF; CDR3 DNA: TGTGCCAGCAACTCACCCTCCGGGACAGGCGTAGCCCAGCATTTT
J gene: TRBJ1-3; V gene: TRBV30; D gene: TRBD1; clone size: .; CDR3 protein: CAWSLSQGAGGNTIYF; CDR3 DNA: TGTGCCTGGAGCCTATCGCAGGGGGCTGGCGGAAACACCATATATTTT
J gene: TRBJ2-3; V gene: TRBV14; D gene: .; clone size: .; CDR3 protein: CASSLGRTQYF; CDR3 DNA: TGTGCCAGCAGCCTGGGGAGGACGCAGTATTTT
J gene: TRBJ2-7; V gene: TRBV29-1; D gene: TRBD2; clone size: once; CDR3 protein: CSVLRRTSGRSGAYEQYF; CDR3 DNA: TGCAGCGTCCTAAGACGCACTAGCGGGAGGAGTGGGGCCTACGAGCAGTACTTC
J gene: TRBJ1-1; V gene: TRBV2; D gene: TRBD1; clone size: .; CDR3 protein: CASSAIRGQGNTEAFF; CDR3 DNA: TGTGCCAGCAGTGCTATTCGGGGACAGGGAAACACTGAAGCTTTCTTT
J gene: TRBJ1-1; V gene: TRBV19; D gene: TRBD1; clone size: .; CDR3 protein: CASSPRQGDAEAFF; CDR3 DNA: TGTGCCAGTAGTCCTAGACAGGGGGACGCTGAAGCTTTCTTT
J gene: TRBJ2-1; V gene: TRBV24-1; D gene: .; clone size: .; CDR3 protein: CATSDYTSNEQFF; CDR3 DNA: TGTGCCACCAGTGACTATACTAGCAATGAGCAGTTCTTC
J gene: TRBJ2-1; V gene: TRBV18; D gene: TRBD2; clone size: many; CDR3 protein: CASSPTSGIAEQFF; CDR3 DNA: TGTGCCAGCTCACCAACTAGCGGGATCGCTGAGCAGTTCTTC
J gene: TRBJ1-2; V gene: TRBV29-1; D gene: TRBD1; clone size: once; CDR3 protein: CSVEQAGTDYGYTF; CDR3 DNA: TGCAGCGTTGAACAAGCCGGGACAGACTATGGCTACACCTTC
J gene: TRBJ1-2; V gene: TRBV7-9; D gene: TRBD1; clone size: .; CDR3 protein: CASSSGQGAHNYGYTF; CDR3 DNA: TGTGCCAGCAGCTCGGGACAGGGGGCGCACAACTATGGCTACACCTTC
J gene: TRBJ2-7; V gene: TRBV7-9; D gene: .; clone size: .; CDR3 protein: CAEGTRGTYEQYF; CDR3 DNA: TGTGCCGAAGGGACGCGGGGTACCTACGAGCAGTACTTC
J gene: TRBJ2-7; V gene: TRBV20-1; D gene: .; clone size: .; CDR3 protein: CSARDGYEQYF; CDR3 DNA: TGCAGTGCTAGAGACGGCTACGAGCAGTACTTC
J gene: TRBJ2-7; V gene: TRBV19; D gene: TRBD1; clone size: .; CDR3 protein: CASSTRTGEQYF; CDR3 DNA: TGTGCCAGTAGTACCCGGACAGGCGAGCAGTACTTC
J gene: TRBJ2-1; V gene: TRBV3-1/TRBV3-2; D gene: TRBD1; clone size: .; CDR3 protein: CASSQPDRADEQFF; CDR3 DNA: TGTGCCAGCAGCCAGCCGGACAGGGCCGATGAGCAGTTCTTC
J gene: TRBJ2-3; V gene: TRBV7-2; D gene: .; clone size: .; CDR3 protein: CASSARGTATTDTQYF; CDR3 DNA: TGTGCCAGCAGCGCCCGCGGGACAGCTACCACAGATACGCAGTATTTT
J gene: TRBJ2-5; V gene: TRBV6-2/TRBV6-3; D gene: .; clone size: .; CDR3 protein: CASSYTLTDTETQYF; CDR3 DNA: TGTGCCAGCAGTTACACACTCACTGACACTGAGACCCAGTACTTC
J gene: TRBJ2-1; V gene: TRBV27; D gene: .; clone size: .; CDR3 protein: CASSIGTFYNEQFF; CDR3 DNA: TGTGCCAGCAGTATCGGGACTTTTTACAATGAGCAGTTCTTC
J gene: TRBJ1-1; V gene: TRBV7-2; D gene: .; clone size: .; CDR3 protein: CASSLALASEAFF; CDR3 DNA: TGTGCCAGCAGCTTAGCGCTGGCCTCAGAAGCTTTCTTT
J gene: TRBJ1-2; V gene: TRBV7-2; D gene: .; clone size: .; CDR3 protein: CASSLISRALANYGYTF; CDR3 DNA: TGTGCCAGCAGCTTAATATCGAGGGCCTTAGCTAACTATGGCTACACCTTC
J gene: TRBJ1-1; V gene: TRBV19; D gene: .; clone size: .; CDR3 protein: CASSLPGQLNTEAFF; CDR3 DNA: TGTGCCAGTAGTCTTCCGGGACAATTGAACACTGAAGCTTTCTTT